This passage covers 10 T cell receptor beta chains from one sample sequenced in a study of blood T cell repertoires in COVID-19. This table comes from immunoSEQ multiplex PCR, and its TCRdb copy is limited to in-frame clones, with some not included. The data show roughly 400,000 clones, about nine tenths seen once. Sequenced sample: PBMCs or T cells enriched from blood (not recorded which). These receptors were collected from a man between 18 and 29 years old who had recovered from COVID-19.

The V gene is TRBV10-3, the J gene TRBJ1-2; D is perhaps TRBD1 (5 bases). The germline CDR1 and CDR2 sequences are ENHRY and SYGVKD. With 8 bases removed from V and 7 bases from J, the gap between germline ends came to 20 bases. The CDR3 runs to 14 residues. The DNA for the CDR3 is TGTGCCATCGACCCACTTGGGGGGGAGAGTGGCTACACCTTC. Its protein is CAIDPLGGESGYTF.

The rearrangement links TRBV7-3 to TRBJ2-5; 9 bases line up with TRBD1. The CDR3 has 15 residues. CDR1 is SGHTA, CDR2 FQGTGA, per germline. V gave up 5 bases and J gave up 2 bases; unmatched junction bases: 6. CDR3 amino acids: CASSSDRGSQETQYF. Here the CDR3 DNA reads TGTGCCAGCAGCAGCGACAGGGGGTCTCAAGAGACCCAGTACTTC. The full variable domain, in which reference TRBV7-3 and TRBJ2-5 provide the parts outside the CDR3, is GAGVSQTPSNKVTEKGKYVELRCDPISGHTALYWYRQSLGQGPEFLIYFQGTGAADDSGLPNDRFFAVRPEGSVSTLKIQRTERGDSAVYLCASSSDRGSQETQYFGPGTRLLVL.

This clone has only a few counts. The V and J genes are TRBV7-9 and TRBJ2-7; 11 bases are a match to TRBD2. The CDR3 runs 17 residues. Germline assignment: CDR1 SEHNR and CDR2 FQNEAQ (reference sequence). After removal of 1 base from V and 3 bases from J, the junction contained 8 bases not matched to a gene. The DNA of the CDR3 is TGTGCCAGCAGCTTAGGGTCTAGCGGGGGGCTTCACTACGAGCAGTACTTC. Protein sequence: CASSLGSSGGLHYEQYF.

The gene calls are TRBV12-5 and TRBJ2-3; weak D call: TRBD2 (6 bases). Trimming stripped 3 bases from V and 0 bases from J, with 16 bases between. This CDR3 comprises 17 residues. Germline assignment: CDR1 LGHNT and CDR2 FRNRAP. The CDR3 sequence is CASGFWRPGDSTDTQYF. The CDR3 DNA follows: TGTGCTAGTGGTTTCTGGCGACCGGGGGATAGCACAGATACGCAGTATTTT.

The V gene is TRBV14, the J gene TRBJ2-2; D gene uncertain. Germline V CDR1 and CDR2: SGHDN, FVKESK. There are 14 residues in the CDR3. V dropped 10 bases and J dropped 1 base, with 13 bases sitting between them. The CDR3 DNA is TGTGCCACCGCGCCCACCTTGAACACCGGGGAGCTGTTTTTT. This translates into CATAPTLNTGELFF.

The chain joins TRBV4-1 to TRBJ1-3, with a weak D call TRBD1 (6 bases). The CDR3 length is 17 residues. Trimming stripped 4 bases from V and 0 bases from J, with 16 bases between. Germline assignment: CDR1 MGHRA and CDR2 YSYEKL. As DNA, the CDR3 is TGCGCCAGCAGCCTCCTTGGTCAGGGGCCCTCTGGAAACACCATATATTTT. Its translation is CASSLLGQGPSGNTIYF.

A note on this clone: Within the sample, other DNA sequences also encode this same CDR3. The chain joins TRBV9 to TRBJ1-2; possibly TRBD1 for D (5 bases). The V gene lost 0 bases and the J gene lost 0 bases, with 6 bases spanning the gap. The germline V gene has CDR1 SGDLS and CDR2 YYNGEE. This CDR3 has 14 residues. CDR3 residues: CASSVGGANYGYTF. As DNA, the CDR3 is TGTGCCAGCAGCGTAGGGGGCGCTAACTATGGCTACACCTTC.

Concerning this clone itself: Other DNA sequences from this sample encode an identical CDR3 as well. CDR3 bases: TGTGCCAGCTCACCAGACAGGGTTACTGAAGCTTTCTTT. Amino acids: CASSPDRVTEAFF. The chain couples TRBV18 to TRBJ1-1; TRBD1 aligns across 7 bases. The CDR3 sequence is 13 residues long. The V gene's germline CDR1 is KGHSH and CDR2 LQKENI. V trimming: 2 bases; J trimming: 5 bases; junction bases outside the gene matches: 2.

The CDR3 region is CAYNRGPNQPQHF. Written as DNA, the CDR3 is TGTGCCTACAACAGGGGACCAAATCAGCCCCAGCATTTT. V gene TRBV30 combines with J gene TRBJ1-5; 7 bases line up with TRBD1. The CDR3 is 13 amino acids. Trimming removed 7 bases from V and 4 bases from J; junction bases left unmatched: 7. CDR1 and CDR2 (germline): GTSNPN, SVGIG (reference sequence).

The chain has TRBV5-6 and TRBJ1-2; D gene unclear. CDR1 is SGHDT, CDR2 YYEEEE, per germline. The CDR3 has 14 residues. Trimming left V 6 bases short and J 4 bases short, with 16 bases between. CDR3 coding DNA: TGTGCCAGCAAGCGGATGGGTTCGGCCTATGGCTACACCTTC. Translating it yields CASKRMGSAYGYTF.